These 9 T cell receptor beta chains were sequenced from one sample in a study of T-cell reconstitution after alpha-beta-depleted transplantation in children. Molecular barcoding with unique molecular identifiers was used for the TCRbeta library. TCRdb ran MiXCR on the PCR reads and lists one entry per CDR3 protein. The sample lists about 400,000 distinct CDR3 sequences; roughly 21% were seen once. The specimen was PBMCs from the stem cell graft donor, collected from the stem cell graft. These receptors originate from a human donor who donated a stem cell graft to a child with acute myeloid leukemia.

Concerning this clonotype itself: Relative to the germline gene, one junction end is altered; a read error may explain this. The rearrangement uses TRBV2 and TRBJ2-1, with D possibly being TRBD2 (6 bases). Germline values: CDR1 SNHLY, CDR2 FYNNEI. This CDR3 contains 12 residues. For the CDR3, the DNA is TGTGCCAGCAGTGTGGGGGGAAGGGGCGGAATCTTC. Encoded protein: CASSVGGRGGIF.

This sequence joins TRBV6-1 and TRBJ1-4; D gene ambiguous. The V end lost 5 bases, the J end lost 4 bases, and 14 bases lay between the germline ends. This CDR3 region has 15 residues. CDR1 and CDR2 from the germline V gene are MNHNS and SASEGT. CDR3 residues: CASSPPGAYNEKLFF. CDR3 bases: TGTGCCAGCAGTCCCCCGGGAGCCTATAATGAAAAACTGTTTTTT.

This clonotype has more than one count but fewer than ten. This chain connects TRBV28 to TRBJ2-3; D is unresolved. The CDR3 has 11 residues. V shed 9 bases and J shed 6 bases, with 10 bases lying between them. The germline V gene encodes CDR1 MDHEN and CDR2 SYDVKM. CDR3 DNA sequence: TGTGCCAGACCCCCGGGTGATACGCAGTATTTT. It is translated as CARPPGDTQYF. The full variable domain, rest sourced from reference TRBV28 and TRBJ2-3, is DVKVTQSSRYLVKRTGEKVFLECVQDMDHENMFWYRQDPGLGLRLIYFSYDVKMKEKGDIPEGYSVSREKKERFSLILESASTNQTSMYLCARPPGDTQYFGPGTRLTVL.

This chain links TRBV25-1 with TRBJ1-1; D remains ambiguous. The germline gives CDR1 MGHDK, CDR2 SYGVNS. This CDR3 is 15 amino acids long. V gave up 7 bases and J gave up 1 base, with 16 bases separating them. The CDR3: CASTKTWHSNTEAFF. As DNA, the CDR3 is TGTGCCAGCACCAAGACATGGCACTCGAACACTGAAGCTTTCTTT.

This clonotype was counted at least ten times. J is TRBJ2-1 and V is TRBV20-1; 14 nucleotides agree with TRBD2. This CDR3 contains 16 residues. CDR1 is DFQATT and CDR2 is SNEGSKA in the germline V gene (reference sequence). Losses at the gene ends were 6 bases for V and 0 bases for J; bases not matched to a gene: 4. This chain's CDR3 is CSASGTSGSSYNEQFF. The CDR3 DNA reads as TGCAGTGCATCCGGGACTAGCGGGAGCTCCTACAATGAGCAGTTCTTC.

The chain uses TRBV7-8 and TRBJ2-3, with 8 nucleotides matching TRBD2. The CDR3 has 15 amino acids. Trimming cost V 6 bases and J 4 bases; bases outside gene matches: 9. Germline V gene sequence: CDR1 SGHVS, CDR2 FQNEAQ. This chain's CDR3 is CASRAGTSGADTQYF. For the CDR3, the DNA is TGTGCCAGCAGGGCCGGGACTAGTGGTGCAGATACGCAGTATTTT.

This clonotype was detected a few times. V gene TRBV25-1 combines with J gene TRBJ2-7, with D unclear. The length of the CDR3 is 14 residues. V lost 2 bases and J lost 2, with 10 bases in between. Germline CDR1 and CDR2: MGHDK and SYGVNS. CDR3 nucleotides: TGTGCCAGCAGTGAAAGGACCGAGACCTACGAGCAGTACTTC. This gives the protein CASSERTETYEQYF.

This clonotype occurred many times. V is TRBV15 and J is TRBJ2-3; tentative D call: TRBD2 (5 bases). This CDR3 has 15 amino acids. Germline loops: CDR1 LNHNV, CDR2 YYDKDF (reference sequence). Deletions cut 1 base from V and 0 bases from J, with 8 bases between. In DNA, the CDR3 is TGTGCCACCAGCAGAGGAGCGGATAGCACAGATACGCAGTATTTT. It codes for CATSRGADSTDTQYF. Full variable domain (remainder filled in from reference TRBV15 and TRBJ2-3): DAMVIQNPRYQVTQFGKPVTLSCSQTLNHNVMYWYQQKSSQAPKLLFHYYDKDFNNEADTPDNFQSRRPNTSFCFLDIRSPGLGDTAMYLCATSRGADSTDTQYFGPGTRLTVL.

In this sample, this clonotype turned up a few times. V gene TRBV9 combines with J gene TRBJ2-2, with a weak D call TRBD2 (5 bases). Germline values: CDR1 SGDLS, CDR2 YYNGEE. V lost 8 bases, J lost 3 bases, and 14 bases lay in between. The CDR3 sequence is 14 residues long. The CDR3 DNA follows: TGTGCCAGTAACGGGGAAGCGTACACCGGGGAGCTGTTTTTT. Its translation: CASNGEAYTGELFF.